The clone carrying this T cell receptor (beta chain) was recorded a few times. The target antigen is unknown. The data were obtained in a study of T cells in Graves' hyperthyroidism and ophthalmopathy. Broader study findings: From stable hyperthyroidism, ophthalmopathy was separated by a 13 V-J model. The blood repertoire included most of the expanded thyroid clonotypes above 0.001.

Researchers amplified the TCR beta CDR3 regions from RNA transcripts. The HTBI set primed first-round TCR CDR3 RT-PCR. TCRdb independently ran MiXCR on the multiplex PCR reads; one entry per CDR3 protein. In the table there are 550,000 to 700,000 distinct CDR3 sequences, approximately 44% of which are singletons. Lactation, pregnancy, other autoimmune disease or uncontrolled infection excluded patients. Every diagnosis used clinical symptoms, serum thyroxine and TRAb, thyroid ultrasound and orbital computed tomography. CDR1 and CDR2 from the germline V gene are SQVTM and ANQGSEA. The V and J ends lost 3 bases and 5 bases, in that order; junction bases with no gene match: 9. This CDR3 contains 16 residues.

Sample: peripheral blood or thyroid tissue (not recorded which). The J gene is TRBJ2-2, the V gene TRBV29-1; 10 nucleotides agree with TRBD2. This sequence originates from an adult woman with Graves' disease, either hyperthyroidism or ophthalmopathy (not recorded which). The CDR3 DNA reads TGCAGCGTTGATTCGAGCGGGAGGGGTAGGACCGGGGAGCTGTTTTTT. Protein sequence: CSVDSSGRGRTGELFF.